The 11 T cell receptor beta chains presented below share a single source sample, sequenced in a study of shared T cell receptors in the human thymus. Some clones are missing from TCRdb's copy, which holds only in-frame ones; the method was immunoSEQ multiplex PCR. This sample has hundreds of thousands of clones; 88% occur once, and the top ten carry around 0.0099%. These data were likewise used in another study, on human thymus T cells.

Material for sequencing was thymocytes. The receptors here all came from a boy under two years old with a congenital heart defect.

CDR3: CASSQAANRESSGNTIYF. The CDR3 nucleotides are TGCGCCAGCAGCCAAGCCGCGAACAGGGAAAGCTCTGGAAACACCATATATTTT. This chain links TRBV4-1 with TRBJ1-3; the D gene is possibly TRBD1 (6 bases). Trimming shortened V by 1 base and J by 0 bases, and 16 bases separated the two germline ends. CDR1 is MGHRA, CDR2 YSYEKL, per germline. The CDR3 sequence is 18 residues long.

This chain uses TRBV5-1 with TRBJ2-1; 9 bases fit TRBD2. Trimming at V came to 4 bases and at J to 9 bases, leaving 5 bases not matched to a gene. Germline lookup yields CDR1 SGHRS and CDR2 YFSETQ. The CDR3 runs to 13 residues. The chain's CDR3 is CASSGTSHGEQFF. CDR3 coding DNA: TGCGCCAGCAGCGGGACTAGCCACGGTGAGCAGTTCTTC. Full variable domain (outside the CDR3, taken from reference TRBV5-1 and TRBJ2-1): KAGVTQTPRYLIKTRGQQVTLSCSPISGHRSVSWYQQTPGQGLQFLFEYFSETQRNKGNFPGRFSGRQFSNSRSEMNVSTLELGDSALYLCASSGTSHGEQFFGPGTRLTVL.

The chain uses TRBV9 and TRBJ2-2; TRBD2 aligns across 9 bases. The CDR3 length is 16 residues. The V and J ends lost 1 base and 2 bases, in that order; junction bases with no gene match: 3. Germline lookup yields CDR1 SGDLS and CDR2 YYNGEE. The CDR3 sequence is CASSVRLADNTGELFF. CDR3 in DNA: TGTGCCAGCAGCGTACGACTAGCGGATAACACCGGGGAGCTGTTTTTT.

The chain recombines TRBV28 with TRBJ2-5, with D uncertain. Germline V gene lookup returns CDR1 MDHEN and CDR2 SYDVKM. The CDR3 totals 15 residues. Trimming pared 7 bases from V and 2 bases from J, leaving 17 bases between. The CDR3 loop is CASTPTRTKQETQYF. In nucleotides, the CDR3 is TGTGCCAGCACCCCGACTCGAACGAAACAAGAGACCCAGTACTTC.

The chain couples TRBV6-4 to TRBJ2-3; TRBD2 aligns across 7 bases. The ends lost 0 bases at V and 0 bases at J; junction bases unmatched: 3. CDR1 and CDR2 (germline): MRHNA, SNTAGT. The CDR3 runs 16 residues. The CDR3 region has the DNA TGTGCCAGCAGTGACTCAAGCGGGGATAGCACAGATACGCAGTATTTT. Its protein product is CASSDSSGDSTDTQYF.

In its sample, this clone was seen once. The rearrangement links TRBV2 to TRBJ2-1, with 7 bases lining up with TRBD2. Germline V gene data show CDR1 as SNHLY and CDR2 as FYNNEI. The V gene end was trimmed by 6 bases and the J gene end by 3 bases; junction bases not matched to a gene: 8. The CDR3 runs 15 residues. CDR3 in DNA: TGTGCCAGCAGGGGAATTCAGCGGGACTACAATGAGCAGTTCTTC. It encodes CASRGIQRDYNEQFF.

The rearrangement joins TRBV9 to TRBJ2-7; 11 bases are a match to TRBD2. Looked up from germline, CDR1 is SGDLS and CDR2 is YYNGEE. CDR3 length equals 15 residues. V shed 4 bases, J shed 3 bases, and the junction held 6 bases outside the gene matches. The CDR3 DNA reads as TGTGCCAGCAGCTTAGGGACTAGCGGTCTCTACGAGCAGTACTTC. Protein sequence: CASSLGTSGLYEQYF.

The V and J genes are TRBV11-1 and TRBJ2-7; D is possibly TRBD1 (6 bases). Trimming pared 2 bases from V and 0 bases from J, leaving 11 bases between. CDR1 is SGHAT, CDR2 FQDESV, per germline (reference sequence). The CDR3 is 15 residues long. Here the CDR3 DNA reads TGTGCCAGCAGCTTATCCAGGGGTCCCTCCTACGAGCAGTACTTC. It is translated as CASSLSRGPSYEQYF.

This clone is a singleton in its sample. The chain links TRBV15 to TRBJ2-3; D gene ambiguous. V was cut by 0 bases and J by 1 base, with 8 bases left in between. Germline V gene data show CDR1 as LNHNV and CDR2 as YYDKDF (reference sequence). The CDR3 runs to 15 residues. CDR3 protein: CATSRDSSRTDTQYF. CDR3 DNA sequence: TGTGCCACCAGCAGAGATAGCAGTCGCACAGATACGCAGTATTTT.

CDR3 in amino acids: CASSLGVGLSAGGYTF. CDR3 coding DNA: TGTGCCAGCAGCTTAGGGGTAGGCCTCTCGGCGGGAGGCTACACCTTC. The V and J genes are TRBV11-2 and TRBJ1-2, with D uncertain. Germline assignment: CDR1 SGHAT and CDR2 FQNNGV. V lost 1 base and J 8 bases, leaving 20 bases between the germline ends. CDR3 length: 16 residues.

J is TRBJ2-7 and V is TRBV7-8, with 10 bases aligning to TRBD2. Germline V gene sequence: CDR1 SGHVS, CDR2 FQNEAQ. J was trimmed by 5 bases and V by 2 bases; bases with no gene match: 18. This CDR3 is 19 amino acids long. The CDR3 is CASSLRWGRTSGRLHEQYF. The CDR3 bases are TGTGCCAGCAGCTTAAGGTGGGGGAGGACTAGCGGCCGCCTTCACGAGCAGTACTTC.